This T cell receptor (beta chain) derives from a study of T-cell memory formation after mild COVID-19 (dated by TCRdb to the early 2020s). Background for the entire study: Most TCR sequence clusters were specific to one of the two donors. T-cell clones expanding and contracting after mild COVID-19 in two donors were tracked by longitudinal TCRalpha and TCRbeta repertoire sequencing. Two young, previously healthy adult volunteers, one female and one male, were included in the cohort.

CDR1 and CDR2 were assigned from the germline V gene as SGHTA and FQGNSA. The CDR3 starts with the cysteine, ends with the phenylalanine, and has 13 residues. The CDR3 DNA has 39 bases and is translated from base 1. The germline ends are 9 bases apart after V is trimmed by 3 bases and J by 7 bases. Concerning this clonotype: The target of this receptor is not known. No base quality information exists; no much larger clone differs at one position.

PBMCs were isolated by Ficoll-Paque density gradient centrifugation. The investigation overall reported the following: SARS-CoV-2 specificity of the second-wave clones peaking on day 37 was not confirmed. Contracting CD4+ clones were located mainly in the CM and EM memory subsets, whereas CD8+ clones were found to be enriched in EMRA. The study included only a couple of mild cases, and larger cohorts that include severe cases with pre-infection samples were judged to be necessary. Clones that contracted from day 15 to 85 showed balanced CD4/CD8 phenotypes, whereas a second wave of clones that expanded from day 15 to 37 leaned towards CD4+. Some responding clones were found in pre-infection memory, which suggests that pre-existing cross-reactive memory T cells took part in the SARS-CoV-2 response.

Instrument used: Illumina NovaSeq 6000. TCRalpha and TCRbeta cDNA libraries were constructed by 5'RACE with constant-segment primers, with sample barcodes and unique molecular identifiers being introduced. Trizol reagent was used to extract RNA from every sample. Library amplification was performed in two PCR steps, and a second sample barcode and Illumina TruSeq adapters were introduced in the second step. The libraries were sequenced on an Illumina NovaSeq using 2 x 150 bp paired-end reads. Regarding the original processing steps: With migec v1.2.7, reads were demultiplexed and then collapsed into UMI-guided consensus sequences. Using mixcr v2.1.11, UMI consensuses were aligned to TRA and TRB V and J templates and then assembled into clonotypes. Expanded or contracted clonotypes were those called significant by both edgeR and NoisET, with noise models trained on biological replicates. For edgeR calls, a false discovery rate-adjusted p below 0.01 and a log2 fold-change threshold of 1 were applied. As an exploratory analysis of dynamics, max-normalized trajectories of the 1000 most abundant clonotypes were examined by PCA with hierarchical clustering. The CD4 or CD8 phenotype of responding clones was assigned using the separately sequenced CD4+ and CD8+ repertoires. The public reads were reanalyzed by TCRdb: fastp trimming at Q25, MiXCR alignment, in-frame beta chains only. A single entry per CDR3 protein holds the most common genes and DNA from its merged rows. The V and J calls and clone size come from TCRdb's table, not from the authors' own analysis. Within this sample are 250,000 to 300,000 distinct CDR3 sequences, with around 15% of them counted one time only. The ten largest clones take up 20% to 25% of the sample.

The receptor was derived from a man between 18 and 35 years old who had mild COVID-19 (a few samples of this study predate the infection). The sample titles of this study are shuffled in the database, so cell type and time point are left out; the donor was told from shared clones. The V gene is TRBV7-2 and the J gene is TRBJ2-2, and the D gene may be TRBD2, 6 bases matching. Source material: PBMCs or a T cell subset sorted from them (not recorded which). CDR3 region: CASSLLGGGELFF. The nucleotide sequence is TGTGCCAGCAGCTTGTTGGGGGGCGGGGAGCTGTTTTTT. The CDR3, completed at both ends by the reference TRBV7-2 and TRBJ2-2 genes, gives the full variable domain GAGVSQSPSNKVTEKGKDVELRCDPISGHTALYWYRQSLGQGLEFLIYFQGNSAPDKSGLPSDRFSAERTGGSVSTLTIQRTQQEDSAVYLCASSLLGGGELFFGEGSRLTVL.